This T cell receptor beta chain was captured in a study of shared clonotypes between healthy human individuals. Study overall: There were three CD4 naive, three CD4 memory, two CD8 naive and one CD8 memory plates per donor.

Losses at the gene ends were 3 bases for V and 5 bases for J; bases not matched to a gene: 4. This CDR3 has 15 residues. CDR1 and CDR2 (germline): SGDLS, YYNGEE. Generated by immunoSEQ multiplex PCR, the TCRdb table keeps only in-frame clones and is missing some. Of roughly 1,500,000 clones listed, 98% were seen once; the top ten hold under 0.45%. A single count supports this clone. What it binds is unknown. Whole-study findings and limits: Owing to a small donor count, the genetic and exposure-history diversity represented was limited.

V is TRBV9 and J is TRBJ1-5, with 11 bases matching TRBD1. Sequenced: naive CD4+ T cells sorted from blood. Subset specified: CD45RA+ positively selected. This TCR came from a man aged 30-40 years in good health. CDR3 nucleotides: TGTGCCAGCAGCGAGGGACAGGGGGACTATCAGCCCCAGCATTTT. Encoded protein: CASSEGQGDYQPQHF.